A single sample is the source of the 32 T cell receptor beta chains below, sequenced in a study. One entry per CDR3 protein results from TCRdb running MiXCR on the RT-PCR reads. The sample holds about 700,000 distinct CDR3 sequences, 14% seen once. Sample: memory CD4+ T cells from blood. The source of these receptors is a female donor in good health, serving as a healthy control.

The chain recombines TRBV3-2 with TRBJ1-5; the table gives TRBD1 as D, unverified against the DNA. TRBV3-2 is reported as a pseudogene. The CDR3 is made up of 14 amino acids. CDR3 in amino acids: CASVNGARSQPQHF. The CDR3 DNA sequence: TGTGCCAGTGTTAACGGGGCGCGTAGTCAGCCCCAGCATTTT.

This clonotype was observed a handful of times. The V and J genes are TRBV20-1 and TRBJ1-5; D call uncertain. The CDR3 contains 18 residues. The germline gives CDR1 DFQATT, CDR2 SNEGSKA (reference sequence). Deletions cut 2 bases from V and 3 bases from J, with 23 bases between. This CDR3 is CSARRVNNFPLNNQPQHF. The CDR3 DNA reads as TGCAGTGCTAGAAGGGTCAATAATTTTCCTCTAAACAATCAGCCCCAGCATTTT.

The chain joins TRBV14 to TRBJ2-1; tentatively, D is TRBD2 (6 bases). Germline CDR1 is SGHDN and CDR2 is FVKESK. Trimming left V 6 bases short and J 6 bases short, with 12 bases between. This CDR3 contains 13 residues. The CDR3 sequence: CASRVSGTNEQFF. In DNA form, the CDR3 reads TGTGCCAGCAGAGTTAGCGGTACCAATGAGCAGTTCTTC.

This clonotype was counted ten times or more. This rearrangement joins TRBV6-1 to TRBJ2-2; 8 nucleotides align to TRBD1. The V segment lost 6 bases and the J segment 5 bases; nucleotides outside the gene matches: 2. The CDR3 runs 13 residues. From germline, CDR1 is MNHNS and CDR2 SASEGT. In DNA form, the CDR3 reads TGTGCCAGCAGAGACAGGGGAACCGGGGAGCTGTTTTTT. Translating it yields CASRDRGTGELFF.

V usage is TRBV5-1 and J usage is TRBJ2-7, with 7 bases that match TRBD1. Germline assignment: CDR1 SGHRS and CDR2 YFSETQ. The CDR3 has 14 amino acids. J was trimmed by 6 bases and V by 4 bases; bases with no gene match: 10. CDR3 loop: CASSQGTAGGEQYF. The CDR3 nucleotides are TGCGCCAGCAGCCAAGGGACAGCCGGCGGCGAGCAGTACTTC.

This clonotype has a handful of counts. The V gene is TRBV4-2, the J gene TRBJ1-1, with D maybe TRBD1 (5 bases). Deletions cut 4 bases from V and 3 bases from J, with 15 bases between. The CDR3 runs 15 residues. CDR1 LGHNA and CDR2 YNFKEQ come from the germline V gene. The CDR3: CASSPILLGDTEAFF. DNA for the CDR3: TGTGCCAGCAGCCCGATCCTTCTGGGGGACACTGAAGCTTTCTTT.

This clonotype has a handful of counts. This chain uses TRBV5-1 with TRBJ2-7; possible D gene TRBD2, 5 bases. V gave up 0 bases and J gave up 5 bases, with 9 bases separating them. The CDR3 extends over 13 amino acids. The germline V gene encodes CDR1 SGHRS and CDR2 YFSETQ. Here the CDR3 DNA reads TGCGCCAGCAGCTTGGGGACTTCAAACGAGCAGTACTTC. It translates to CASSLGTSNEQYF.

This clonotype was detected only a few times. The chain combines TRBV12-3 or TRBV12-4 with TRBJ1-2, with D hard to call. V was cut by 5 bases and J by 3 bases, with 13 bases left in between. The CDR3 contains 14 residues. The CDR3 DNA reads as TGTGCCAGCAGTCCGCGGACTTCATACTATGGCTACACCTTC. Protein: CASSPRTSYYGYTF.

This clonotype was seen at least ten times. The chain uses TRBV20-1 and TRBJ2-3; D is unclear. V was trimmed by 3 bases and J by 4 bases, leaving 14 bases between them. The CDR3 runs to 14 residues. Germline CDR1 DFQATT, CDR2 SNEGSKA (reference sequence). The CDR3 DNA follows: TGCAGTGCTAGTATCTGGCGCGGCGCAGATACGCAGTATTTT. Its protein is CSASIWRGADTQYF.

V usage is TRBV30 and J usage is TRBJ2-7; 9 bases are shared with TRBD1. Germline loops: CDR1 GTSNPN, CDR2 SVGIG (reference sequence). This CDR3 is built from 14 residues. Trimming at V came to 0 bases and at J to 6 bases, leaving 6 bases not matched to a gene. In DNA, the CDR3 is TGTGCCTGGAGTGTCGGGACAGGGAAACGCGAGCAGTACTTC. Protein product: CAWSVGTGKREQYF.

This chain links TRBV29-1 with TRBJ2-1, with 7 bases lining up with TRBD2. V was pared by 4 bases and J by 1 base, with 13 bases of the junction left unmatched. The CDR3 spans 17 residues. Per the germline V gene, CDR1 is SQVTM and CDR2 is ANQGSEA. The DNA of the CDR3 is TGCAGCGTTGTGTCAGGCGGGGGAGGGAAATCCTACAATGAGCAGTTCTTC. Encoded protein: CSVVSGGGGKSYNEQFF.

Ten or more counts support this clonotype. The gene calls are TRBV10-3 and TRBJ2-1; the D gene is possibly TRBD2 (5 bases). This CDR3 region has 11 residues. Germline lookup yields CDR1 ENHRY and CDR2 SYGVKD. V dropped 6 bases and J dropped 5 bases, with 5 bases sitting between them. The CDR3 DNA reads as TGTGCCATCAGAGCGGACAATGAGCAGTTCTTC. Translation gives CAIRADNEQFF.

The sample holds a few counts of this clonotype. The chain links TRBV6-1 to TRBJ2-7, with D possibly matching TRBD1 (5 bases). Trimming removed 1 base at V and 4 bases at J, with 14 bases between. The CDR3 loop spans 15 amino acids. CDR1 is MNHNS, CDR2 SASEGT, per germline. For the CDR3, the DNA is TGTGCCAGCAGTGAAGGTTTGGACATGCTTTACGAGCAGTACTTC. It translates to CASSEGLDMLYEQYF.

There are many counts of this clonotype. V and J are TRBV27 and TRBJ2-4; maybe TRBD2 (6 bases). The V and J ends lost 3 bases and 1 base respectively, with 7 bases between them. Germline lookup yields CDR1 MNHEY and CDR2 SMNVEV (reference sequence). The CDR3 runs to 14 residues. The CDR3 sequence is CASSLEGAKNIQYF. Written as DNA, the CDR3 is TGTGCCAGCAGTTTGGAGGGGGCCAAAAACATTCAGTACTTC.

The V call is TRBV20-1, the J call TRBJ2-3; possible D gene TRBD2, 6 bases. CDR1 DFQATT and CDR2 SNEGSKA come from the germline V gene (reference sequence). V was trimmed by 0 bases and J by 4 bases, leaving 14 bases between them. This CDR3 has 15 residues. The CDR3 is CSARDRRGGPDTQYF. The CDR3 region has the DNA TGCAGTGCTAGAGATCGACGGGGAGGACCAGATACGCAGTATTTT.

The table lists this clonotype with a few counts. The chain carries TRBV20-1 and TRBJ1-1; tentative D call: TRBD1 (5 bases). Germline CDR1 reads DFQATT; CDR2 reads SNEGSKA (reference sequence). The CDR3 spans 12 residues. V shed 2 bases and J shed 11 bases, with 15 bases lying between them. The CDR3 spells CSARTGGGKAFF. CDR3 sequence (DNA): TGCAGTGCTAGAACTGGGGGGGGGAAGGCTTTCTTT.

This clonotype appeared many times. The junction does not match germline at one end; this may be a read error. The V and J genes are TRBV5-1 and TRBJ2-3; tentative D call: TRBD1 (5 bases). There are 13 residues in the CDR3. Per germline, CDR1 SGHRS and CDR2 YFSETQ. The CDR3 nucleotides are TGTGCCAGCAGCCTTAATAGGGGAGATACGCAGTATTTT. Protein product: CASSLNRGDTQYF. Together with reference TRBV5-1 and TRBJ2-3, the CDR3 gives the full variable domain: KAGVTQTPRYLIKTRGQQVTLSCSPISGHRSVSWYQQTPGQGLQFLFEYFSETQRNKGNFPGRFSGRQFSNSRSEMNVSTLELGDSALYLCASSLNRGDTQYFGPGTRLTVL.

This clonotype was detected many times. The rearrangement links TRBV20-1 to TRBJ2-7; TRBD1 is a possible D gene (5 bases). V shed 6 bases and J shed 0 bases, with 12 bases lying between them. Germline loops: CDR1 DFQATT, CDR2 SNEGSKA (reference sequence). The CDR3 spans 13 residues. The CDR3 loop is CSAARQISYEQYF. As DNA, the CDR3 is TGCAGTGCGGCCCGACAGATCTCCTACGAGCAGTACTTC.

This clonotype was counted ten times or more. This chain uses TRBV20-1 with TRBJ2-3; D unresolved. The V end lost 5 bases, the J end lost 0 bases, and 9 bases lay between the germline ends. CDR1 and CDR2 (germline): DFQATT, SNEGSKA (reference sequence). CDR3 length: 13 residues. CDR3 sequence: CSAPDQSTDTQYF. In DNA, the CDR3 is TGCAGTGCTCCGGACCAAAGCACAGATACGCAGTATTTT.

V is TRBV6-1 and J is TRBJ2-5; D possibly uses TRBD1 or TRBD2 (7 bases each). CDR3 length: 13 residues. V gave up 7 bases and J gave up 9 bases, with 18 bases separating them. Germline-derived CDR1 and CDR2 are MNHNS and SASEGT. CDR3 nucleotides: TGTGCCAGCAAGGGAGGGGGCAATCAGCCCCAGTACTTC. This translates into CASKGGGNQPQYF.

This clonotype showed up just a few times. V gene TRBV12-3 or TRBV12-4 combines with J gene TRBJ1-2; 8 nucleotides match TRBD1. This CDR3 has 14 amino acids. V was clipped by 3 bases and J by 8 bases; unmatched bases: 8. CDR3 coding DNA: TGTGCCAGCAGTTTCTCGGCATCAGGGGGCGGCTACACCTTC. Translating it yields CASSFSASGGGYTF.

The chain is built from TRBV20-1 and TRBJ1-6; a possible D gene is TRBD1 (6 bases). Trimming removed 0 bases at V and 7 bases at J, with 13 bases between. CDR1 and CDR2 (germline): DFQATT, SNEGSKA (reference sequence). This CDR3 has 15 amino acids. CDR3 bases: TGCAGTGCTAGAGATCCCGGGGGCGCGAATTCACCCCTCCACTTT. Translating gives CSARDPGGANSPLHF.

The chain uses TRBV6-6 and TRBJ2-1, with no clear D. CDR1 MNHNY and CDR2 SVGAGI come from the germline V gene (reference sequence). V was shortened by 5 bases and J by 4 bases, with 6 bases between the two germline ends. This CDR3 region has 12 residues. CDR3: CASSDRYNEQFF. In DNA form, the CDR3 reads TGTGCCAGCAGTGACCGGTACAATGAGCAGTTCTTC.

In its sample, this clonotype was seen many times. The chain couples TRBV20-1 to TRBJ2-5; no firm D call. V lost 7 bases, J lost 2 bases, and 8 bases lay in between. This CDR3 has 11 amino acids. The germline V gene has CDR1 DFQATT and CDR2 SNEGSKA (reference sequence). The CDR3, as DNA: TGCAGTGTCAGTACACAAGAGACCCAGTACTTC. Encoded protein: CSVSTQETQYF.

This clonotype was observed a few times. V is TRBV7-9 and J is TRBJ2-3; no firm D call. V was clipped by 1 base and J by 3 bases, with 11 bases between them. Germline V gene data show CDR1 as SEHNR and CDR2 as FQNEAQ (reference sequence). CDR3 length: 15 residues. In nucleotides, the CDR3 is TGTGCCAGCAGCTTAGAGGGCAGCCTAACAGATACGCAGTATTTT. It codes for CASSLEGSLTDTQYF.

This chain connects TRBV12-3 or TRBV12-4 to TRBJ2-6; D is unclear. The CDR3 runs 17 residues. Trimming removed 5 bases at V and 0 bases at J, with 14 bases between. For the CDR3, the DNA is TGTGCCAGCAGTACGTGGACCTTGAGCTCTGGGGCCAACGTCCTGACTTTC. This sequence encodes CASSTWTLSSGANVLTF.

This clonotype has a handful of counts. V is TRBV11-2 and J is TRBJ2-3; 9 bases are shared with TRBD2. The V segment lost 1 base and the J segment 2 bases; nucleotides outside the gene matches: 4. The germline V gene has CDR1 SGHAT and CDR2 FQNNGV. The CDR3 extends over 16 amino acids. The CDR3 region has the DNA TGTGCCAGCAGCTTAGTAGCGGGAGTATCCACAGATACGCAGTATTTT. Protein sequence: CASSLVAGVSTDTQYF.

This clonotype was seen more than once but under ten times. V and J are TRBV20-1 and TRBJ2-7; D gene unclear. The CDR3 spans 15 residues. The V gene lost 0 bases and the J gene lost 0 bases, with 12 bases spanning the gap. The germline V gene has CDR1 DFQATT and CDR2 SNEGSKA (reference sequence). The CDR3 nucleotides are TGCAGTGCTAGAGATGCACCCAGGTTCTCCTACGAGCAGTACTTC. Residues: CSARDAPRFSYEQYF.

This clonotype was recorded many times. This chain links TRBV7-2 with TRBJ2-1; D may match TRBD1 or TRBD2 (5 bases each). In germline, CDR1 is SGHTA, CDR2 FQGNSA. Trimming left V 6 bases short and J 6 bases short, with 12 bases between. The CDR3 consists of 13 residues. The CDR3 protein is CASSFMGPNEQFF. As DNA, the CDR3 is TGTGCCAGCAGTTTTATGGGACCCAATGAGCAGTTCTTC.

This rearrangement joins TRBV18 to TRBJ1-1; D is unresolved. Between the trimmed V and J ends, which lost 0 bases and 1 base, there was a span of 9 bases. The CDR3 runs to 15 residues. Germline CDR1 reads KGHSH; CDR2 reads LQKENI. This chain's CDR3 is CASSPPSKQNTEAFF. CDR3 DNA: TGTGCCAGCTCACCACCGAGTAAACAGAACACTGAAGCTTTCTTT.

V usage is TRBV20-1 and J usage is TRBJ2-7, with D uncertain. Trimming stripped 3 bases from V and 4 bases from J, with 10 bases between. The CDR3 consists of 12 residues. Germline V gene lookup returns CDR1 DFQATT and CDR2 SNEGSKA (reference sequence). The CDR3 DNA follows: TGCAGTGCTAGCGTGGCCTCGTACGAGCAGTACTTC. This gives the protein CSASVASYEQYF.

This clonotype was seen a handful of times. The chain is built from TRBV7-9 and TRBJ1-1; 7 bases map to TRBD1. Germline V gene sequence: CDR1 SEHNR, CDR2 FQNEAQ (reference sequence). The CDR3 extends over 16 amino acids. Losses at the gene ends were 5 bases for V and 6 bases for J; bases not matched to a gene: 15. CDR3 loop: CASSRLTGLFVAEAFF. In nucleotides, the CDR3 is TGTGCCAGCAGCCGATTGACAGGGCTTTTTGTCGCTGAAGCTTTCTTT. The full variable domain, with the rest looked up from reference TRBV7-9 and TRBJ1-1, is DTGVSQNPRHKITKRGQNVTFRCDPISEHNRLYWYRQTLGQGPEFLTYFQNEAQLEKSRLLSDRFSAERPKGSFSTLEIQRTEQGDSAMYLCASSRLTGLFVAEAFFGQGTRLTVV.